The entry that follows covers one T cell receptor beta chain sequence. Authors' data handling: Amplification from reference gene primers served as the basis for estimated nucleated cell counts. TCRdb keeps only in-frame clones here, not all; method: immunoSEQ multiplex PCR. The DNA was the basis for D and trimming; V, J and clone size are from that table. Of approximately 210,000 clones listed, less than 90% are singletons. The CDR3 is 15 amino acids. Germline V lookup: CDR1 WSHSY, CDR2 SAAADI. Trimming cost V 4 bases and J 1 base, with 11 bases left between them. These data are taken from a study of blood T cell repertoires in COVID-19. Background on the study: The United States, Italy and Spain supplied acute and convalescent COVID-19 samples. Sources were T cells, B-cell-depleted T cells, or PBMCs; the material itself was cDNA or gDNA.

The chain carries TRBV10-2 and TRBJ1-5; D may be TRBD1 (5 bases). The sequence was collected from a man aged 35 to 55 with active or convalescent COVID-19. Sequenced input: peripheral blood. CDR3 DNA: TGCGCCAGCAGTGGCAGGGAGGGGAGCAATCAGCCCCAGCATTTT. This encodes CASSGREGSNQPQHF.